The next 16 T cell receptor beta chains were all read from a single sample in a study of OX40 agonist ivuxolimab in advanced cancers. The data were produced by immunoSEQ multiplex PCR, yet TCRdb's version contains in-frame clones alone and is incomplete. Among 3,300 or so clones listed, less than 75% were seen once. The material sequenced was CD4+ or CD8+ T cells sorted from blood, taken in a trial of the OX40 agonist ivuxolimab. The receptor source for this set is an adult with an advanced solid tumor such as melanoma, head and neck, liver or kidney cancer.

V gene TRBV6-1 combines with J gene TRBJ1-5; 9 nucleotides line up with TRBD1. Germline assignment: CDR1 MNHNS and CDR2 SASEGT. The CDR3 extends over 14 amino acids. The J segment lost 7 bases and the V segment lost 6 bases, leaving 7 bases of the junction unmatched. CDR3 loop: CASRATGGRQPQHF. The DNA for the CDR3 is TGTGCCAGCAGAGCGACAGGGGGAAGGCAGCCCCAGCATTTT.

The chain joins TRBV2 to TRBJ2-1; 8 nucleotides line up with TRBD2. CDR1 and CDR2 (germline): SNHLY, FYNNEI. This CDR3 region has 14 residues. V trimming: 0 bases; J trimming: 8 bases; junction bases outside the gene matches: 3. In DNA, the CDR3 is TGTGCCAGCAGTGAAGCGGGACTAGGCTATGAGCAGTTCTTC. This encodes CASSEAGLGYEQFF.

The chain links TRBV4-1 to TRBJ2-3; D is undetermined. V was cut by 4 bases and J by 2 bases, with 10 bases left in between. Germline-derived CDR1 and CDR2 are MGHRA and YSYEKL. CDR3 length: 14 amino acids. In DNA form, the CDR3 reads TGCGCCAGCAGCCCCTCTACCCCCACAGATACGCAGTATTTT. Translated: CASSPSTPTDTQYF.

The V gene is TRBV21-1, the J gene TRBJ1-1. TRBV21-1 is noted as a pseudogene. CDR3 length equals 15 residues. CDR3 nucleotides: TGTGCCAGCCAACAAGGGGTGGGAGGGGTCACTGAAGCTTTCTTT. Encoded protein: CASQQGVGGVTEAFF.

In its sample, this clone was seen a few times. Here the CDR3 DNA reads TGTGCCAGCAGCGACAGGACTAGCGGGGTCGCCAATGAGCAGTTCTTC. Translation: CASSDRTSGVANEQFF. This chain connects TRBV9 to TRBJ2-1; 12 bases line up with TRBD2. V shed 3 bases, J shed 6 bases, and the junction held 7 bases outside the gene matches. From germline, CDR1 is SGDLS and CDR2 YYNGEE. The CDR3 consists of 16 residues.

This chain uses TRBV11-3 with TRBJ2-5; a possible D gene is TRBD2 (5 bases). The CDR3 has 13 residues. Germline CDR1 is SGHNT and CDR2 is YENEEA. Trimming removed 5 bases at V and 5 bases at J, with 12 bases between. The CDR3 here is CASSPRGLETQYF. As DNA, the CDR3 is TGTGCCAGCAGCCCCCGGGGTCTGGAGACCCAGTACTTC. Full variable domain (rest looked up from reference TRBV11-3 and TRBJ2-5): EAGVVQSPRYKIIEKKQPVAFWCNPISGHNTLYWYLQNLGQGPELLIRYENEEAVDDSQLPKDRFSAERLKGVDSTLKIQPAELGDSAVYLCASSPRGLETQYFGPGTRLLVL.

This chain joins TRBV28 and TRBJ2-7; TRBD1 agrees at 7 bases. This CDR3 contains 15 residues. V lost 4 bases to trimming and J lost 3 bases; unmatched junction nucleotides: 9. The germline gives CDR1 MDHEN, CDR2 SYDVKM. The CDR3 protein is CASSSTQGVIYEQYF. CDR3 DNA sequence: TGTGCCAGCAGTTCAACGCAGGGGGTAATCTACGAGCAGTACTTC. The full variable domain, its missing parts supplied by reference TRBV28 and TRBJ2-7, is DVKVTQSSRYLVKRTGEKVFLECVQDMDHENMFWYRQDPGLGLRLIYFSYDVKMKEKGDIPEGYSVSREKKERFSLILESASTNQTSMYLCASSSTQGVIYEQYFGPGTRLTVT.

The chain uses TRBV19 and TRBJ2-1, with TRBD2 matching 11 bases. Germline values: CDR1 LNHDA, CDR2 SQIVND (reference sequence). V shed 4 bases, J shed 3 bases, and the junction held 8 bases outside the gene matches. The CDR3 sequence is 17 residues long. The CDR3 DNA sequence: TGTGCCAGTAGTAGCGAACGACTAGCGGGGAGCTACAATGAGCAGTTCTTC. Its protein product is CASSSERLAGSYNEQFF.

This clone appeared a few times. The gene calls are TRBV4-1 and TRBJ1-3, with a tentative D call TRBD1 (6 bases). CDR1 and CDR2 (germline): MGHRA, YSYEKL. This CDR3 region has 15 residues. Trimming stripped 1 base from V and 4 bases from J, with 11 bases between. DNA of the CDR3: TGCGCCAGCAGCCAAGCCTGGACAGACGGAAACACCATATATTTT. The encoded protein is CASSQAWTDGNTIYF.

The chain carries TRBV29-1 and TRBJ1-5, with unresolved D. Looked up from germline, CDR1 is SQVTM and CDR2 is ANQGSEA. The CDR3 has 13 amino acids. Trimming took off 4 bases at V and 0 bases at J, with 7 bases between the two ends. CDR3 sequence (DNA): TGCAGCGTTGTTACGGATAGCAATCAGCCCCAGCATTTT. This encodes CSVVTDSNQPQHF.

The chain joins TRBV11-2 to TRBJ2-3; perhaps TRBD1 as D (6 bases). The V gene's germline CDR1 is SGHAT and CDR2 FQNNGV. V shed 5 bases and J shed 3 bases, with 6 bases lying between them. This CDR3 comprises 12 residues. The CDR3 DNA reads TGTGCCAGCAGCCAGGGGACAGATACGCAGTATTTT. Residues: CASSQGTDTQYF.

V and J are TRBV5-4 and TRBJ2-1; the D gene is possibly TRBD1 (5 bases). The ends were cut back, 1 base at V and 6 bases at J, with 8 bases in the middle. The CDR3 loop spans 13 amino acids. Germline V gene data show CDR1 as SGHNT and CDR2 as YYREEE (reference sequence). CDR3 sequence: CASSLFQGNEQFF. The CDR3 DNA follows: TGTGCCAGCAGCTTGTTTCAGGGCAATGAGCAGTTCTTC.

The rearrangement joins TRBV29-1 to TRBJ2-7; D is perhaps TRBD2 (5 bases). Germline CDR1 is SQVTM and CDR2 is ANQGSEA. This CDR3 spans 11 amino acids. V was clipped by 4 bases and J by 5 bases, with 9 bases between them. CDR3 coding DNA: TGCAGCGTTGTGACTACTAACGAGCAGTACTTC. It yields the protein CSVVTTNEQYF.

This clone was counted ten times or more. The gene calls are TRBV5-4 and TRBJ1-1; D is uncertain. V was shortened by 2 bases and J by 3 bases, with 14 bases between the two germline ends. The CDR3 runs to 15 residues. In germline, CDR1 is SGHNT, CDR2 YYREEE (reference sequence). This CDR3 is CASSLDQTQDTEAFF. DNA for the CDR3: TGTGCCAGCAGCTTAGACCAAACTCAGGACACTGAAGCTTTCTTT.

The gene calls are TRBV23-1 and TRBJ2-1; 12 bases map to TRBD2. Being an ORF, TRBV23-1 has a function that is uncertain. Germline trimming cut 6 bases from V and 5 bases from J; bases unmatched to any gene: 5. The CDR3 extends over 15 amino acids. The CDR3 loop reads CASSYLAGGNNEQFF. For the CDR3, the DNA is TGCGCCAGCAGCTATCTAGCGGGGGGGAACAATGAGCAGTTCTTC.

The CDR3 nucleotides are TGTGCCGCTCGGACAAATAACTATAATTCACCCCTCCACTTT. As protein: CAARTNNYNSPLHF. The rearrangement links TRBV6-1 to TRBJ1-6; possibly TRBD1 for D (5 bases). V shed 11 bases and J shed 3 bases, with 14 bases lying between them. Germline CDR1 is MNHNS and CDR2 is SASEGT. This CDR3 is built from 14 residues.